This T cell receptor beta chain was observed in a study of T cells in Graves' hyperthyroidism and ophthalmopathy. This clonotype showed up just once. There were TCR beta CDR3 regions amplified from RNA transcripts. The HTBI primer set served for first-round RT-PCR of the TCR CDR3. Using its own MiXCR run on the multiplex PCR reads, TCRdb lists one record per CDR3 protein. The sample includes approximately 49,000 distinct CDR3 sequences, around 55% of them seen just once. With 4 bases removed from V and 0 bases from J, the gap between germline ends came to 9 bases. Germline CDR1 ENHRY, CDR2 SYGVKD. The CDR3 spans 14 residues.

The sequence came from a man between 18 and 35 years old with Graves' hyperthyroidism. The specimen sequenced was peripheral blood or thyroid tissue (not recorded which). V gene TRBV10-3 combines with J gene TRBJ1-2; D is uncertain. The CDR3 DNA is TGTGCCATCAGTGTTGGGAGCACTAACTATGGCTACACCTTC. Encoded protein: CAISVGSTNYGYTF.